Listed here is a single TCR beta chain. From germline, CDR1 is MNHEY and CDR2 SMNVEV (reference sequence). The CDR3 has 17 residues. The V gene lost 5 bases and the J gene lost 9 bases, with 23 bases spanning the gap. The data belong to a study of blood T cell repertoires in COVID-19. Study context: Samples of COVID-19 (acute and convalescent) were obtained from the United States, Italy and Spain. Sources were T cells, B-cell-depleted T cells, or PBMCs; the material itself was cDNA or gDNA.

As handled by the study authors: Reference gene primer amplification in the assay estimated nucleated cell counts. Sequencing used immunoSEQ multiplex PCR; TCRdb keeps in-frame clones, though not all of them. That table furnishes V, J and clone size, whereas the DNA furnished D and trimming. The sample lists over 400,000 clones; approximately 85% were seen once. This TCR came from a human donor in a cohort sampled during active COVID-19. V gene TRBV27 combines with J gene TRBJ1-6, with unresolved D. Sequenced material: peripheral blood. The CDR3 loop is CASSQAPSIGRGSPLHF. CDR3 nucleotide sequence: TGTGCCAGCAGTCAGGCTCCCTCGATAGGGAGAGGTTCACCCCTCCACTTT.